This record concerns one T cell receptor (beta chain) sequence. The data stem from a study of blood T cell repertoires in COVID-19. The V and J ends lost 3 bases and 0 bases, in that order; junction bases with no gene match: 4. The CDR3 loop spans 15 amino acids. Germline-derived CDR1 and CDR2 are KGHSH and LQKENI. Sequenced by immunoSEQ multiplex PCR; TCRdb stores in-frame clones only, minus some. The sample carries 100,000 to 150,000 clones, around 80% recorded once. This sequence was found in a man aged 35 to 55 with acute COVID-19. This sequence joins TRBV18 and TRBJ2-7; 8 nucleotides match TRBD1. Sequencing was performed on PBMCs or T cells enriched from blood (not recorded which). CDR3 bases: TGTGCCAGCTCACCTAGGACAGGGAGCTCCTACGAGCAGTACTTC. Protein product: CASSPRTGSSYEQYF.